The 13 T cell receptor beta chains given below trace back to one sample, sequenced in a study of OX40 agonist ivuxolimab in advanced cancers. The assay was immunoSEQ multiplex PCR, and TCRdb's table has in-frame clones only and misses some. The data contain some 77,000 clones, over 80% of them seen just once; the ten biggest clones take up about 9.4%. This material consisted of CD4+ or CD8+ T cells sorted from blood, taken in a trial of the OX40 agonist ivuxolimab. These receptors were collected from an adult with an advanced solid tumor such as melanoma, head and neck, liver or kidney cancer.

This clone was seen a single time. The chain has TRBV7-2 and TRBJ2-2; TRBD1 agrees at 7 bases. Per the germline V gene, CDR1 is SGHTA and CDR2 is FQGNSA. The V gene end was trimmed by 3 bases and the J gene end by 4 bases; junction bases not matched to a gene: 5. This CDR3 contains 15 residues. DNA of the CDR3: TGTGCCAGCAGCTTTGGTAGGGGGCTCACCGGGGAGCTGTTTTTT. Protein product: CASSFGRGLTGELFF.

This clone is a singleton in its sample. The gene calls are TRBV9 and TRBJ2-5; 10 bases are shared with TRBD2. Trimming took 4 bases from V and 4 from J; bases not matched to a gene: 7. Germline CDR1 and CDR2: SGDLS and YYNGEE. The CDR3 extends over 15 amino acids. CDR3 bases: TGTGCCAGCAGCCTCCCTAGCGGGGGTACAGAGACCCAGTACTTC. Residues: CASSLPSGGTETQYF.

This chain uses TRBV12-5 with TRBJ2-3; D uncertain. This CDR3 is built from 14 residues. The V end lost 1 base, the J end lost 0 bases, and 5 bases lay between the germline ends. Germline V gene data show CDR1 as LGHNT and CDR2 as FRNRAP. This chain's CDR3 is CASGLGISTDTQYF. The CDR3 nucleotides are TGTGCTAGTGGTTTGGGGATTAGCACAGATACGCAGTATTTT.

The chain employs TRBV7-9 and TRBJ1-5; D gene uncertain. Trimming took 1 base from V and 4 from J, leaving 8 bases between them. The germline V gene encodes CDR1 SEHNR and CDR2 FQNEAQ (reference sequence). The CDR3 spans 14 residues. DNA for the CDR3: TGTGCCAGCAGCTTAGGAGCGGAAAATCAGCCCCAGCATTTT. Amino acids: CASSLGAENQPQHF.

The rearrangement uses TRBV6-6 and TRBJ2-7; the match to TRBD2 covers 7 bases. From germline, CDR1 is MNHNY and CDR2 SVGAGI (reference sequence). Trimming took 7 bases from V and 3 from J; bases not matched to a gene: 9. This CDR3 is 14 amino acids long. CDR3 residues: CASTPGGAHYEQYF. The CDR3, as DNA: TGTGCCAGCACCCCGGGAGGAGCCCACTACGAGCAGTACTTC.

This clone was recorded only once. The chain recombines TRBV4-1 with TRBJ1-1; 8 bases map to TRBD1. Trimming at V came to 3 bases and at J to 3 bases, leaving 6 bases not matched to a gene. The CDR3 contains 15 residues. CDR1 and CDR2 from the germline V gene are MGHRA and YSYEKL. The CDR3 spells CASSQPQGAYTEAFF. The CDR3 bases are TGCGCCAGCAGCCAGCCCCAGGGGGCGTACACTGAAGCTTTCTTT.

This clone was seen more than once but under ten times. This rearrangement joins TRBV10-3 to TRBJ1-2; D not resolved. The germline V and J ends were trimmed by 6 bases and 4 bases, with 6 bases remaining between them. The CDR3 length is 11 residues. In germline, CDR1 is ENHRY, CDR2 SYGVKD. CDR3 sequence: CAIRPLYGYTF. CDR3 sequence (DNA): TGTGCCATCAGGCCCCTCTATGGCTACACCTTC.

The chain is built from TRBV6-5 and TRBJ2-5, with D tentatively TRBD1 or TRBD2 (5 bases each). V lost 3 bases and J lost 5, with 13 bases in between. Germline V gives CDR1 MNHEY, CDR2 SVGAGI. This CDR3 comprises 14 residues. CDR3: CASSYVGEGETQYF. The CDR3 nucleotides are TGTGCCAGCAGTTATGTGGGCGAGGGGGAGACCCAGTACTTC.

The chain is built from TRBV5-1 and TRBJ2-2; no reliable D call. V lost 2 bases, J lost 6 bases, and 8 bases lay in between. The germline V gene encodes CDR1 SGHRS and CDR2 YFSETQ. CDR3 size: 13 residues. The CDR3 loop reads CASSFVGAGELFF. The CDR3 nucleotides read TGCGCCAGCAGCTTCGTCGGTGCCGGGGAGCTGTTTTTT.

This chain joins TRBV18 and TRBJ1-1; the D gene is possibly TRBD1 (5 bases). Germline CDR1 is KGHSH and CDR2 is LQKENI. The V and J ends lost 0 bases and 5 bases respectively, with 10 bases between them. The CDR3 loop spans 14 amino acids. CDR3 sequence reads: CASSPPLGGTEAFF. The CDR3 bases are TGTGCCAGCTCACCACCCCTGGGGGGTACTGAAGCTTTCTTT.

This clone was observed a single time. This sequence joins TRBV29-1 and TRBJ1-1; a possible D gene is TRBD1 (5 bases). The CDR3 has 15 amino acids. The V gene's germline CDR1 is SQVTM and CDR2 ANQGSEA. V was cut by 3 bases and J by 3 bases, with 17 bases left in between. The CDR3: CSVERSPGGDTEAFF. The CDR3, as DNA: TGCAGCGTTGAGAGGAGCCCGGGGGGAGACACTGAAGCTTTCTTT.

DNA for the CDR3: TGTGCCAGCAGCTGGACAGGGGGCGACACCGGGGAGCTGTTTTTT. It yields the protein CASSWTGGDTGELFF. The chain combines TRBV7-9 with TRBJ2-2; 11 nucleotides match TRBD1. The germline gives CDR1 SEHNR, CDR2 FQNEAQ (reference sequence). Germline trimming cut 4 bases from V and 3 bases from J; bases unmatched to any gene: 1. This CDR3 is built from 15 residues. Complete variable domain (other parts from reference TRBV7-9 and TRBJ2-2): DTGVSQNPRHKITKRGQNVTFRCDPISEHNRLYWYRQTLGQGPEFLTYFQNEAQLEKSRLLSDRFSAERPKGSFSTLEIQRTEQGDSAMYLCASSWTGGDTGELFFGEGSRLTVL.

The rearrangement uses TRBV27 and TRBJ2-4; maybe TRBD2 (6 bases). From germline, CDR1 is MNHEY and CDR2 SMNVEV (reference sequence). V was trimmed by 2 bases and J by 2 bases, leaving 10 bases between them. There are 15 residues in the CDR3. The chain's CDR3 is CASSLGGFPKNIQYF. CDR3 nucleotides: TGTGCCAGCAGTTTAGGGGGGTTTCCCAAAAACATTCAGTACTTC.